This T cell receptor (beta chain) was captured by sequencing in a study of CD8 T cells in Susac syndrome. Study outcomes and limitations: TCR sequencing and HLA analysis covered a relatively small number of individuals.

About this clonotype itself: As yet, its antigen is unknown.

Germline lookup yields CDR1 MNHNS and CDR2 SASEGT. With 3 bases removed from V and 6 bases from J, the gap between germline ends came to 14 bases. This CDR3 is built from 15 residues. Reverse transcription of roughly 0.5 to 1 ug RNA was performed with random hexamers. TCRdb processed the immunoSEQ multiplex PCR reads anew with MiXCR; each CDR3 protein has one entry. The sample includes approximately 110,000 distinct CDR3 sequences, more than 80% seen only once; the top ten take approximately 0.31%. Sequenced input: CD8+ T cells from PBMCs. J is TRBJ1-4 and V is TRBV6-1, with TRBD1 as a possible D gene (5 bases). The source is a human donor with multiple sclerosis. For the CDR3, the DNA is TGTGCCAGCAGTGATACGGTGGGGCGTTATGAAAAACTGTTTTTT. This gives the protein CASSDTVGRYEKLFF.